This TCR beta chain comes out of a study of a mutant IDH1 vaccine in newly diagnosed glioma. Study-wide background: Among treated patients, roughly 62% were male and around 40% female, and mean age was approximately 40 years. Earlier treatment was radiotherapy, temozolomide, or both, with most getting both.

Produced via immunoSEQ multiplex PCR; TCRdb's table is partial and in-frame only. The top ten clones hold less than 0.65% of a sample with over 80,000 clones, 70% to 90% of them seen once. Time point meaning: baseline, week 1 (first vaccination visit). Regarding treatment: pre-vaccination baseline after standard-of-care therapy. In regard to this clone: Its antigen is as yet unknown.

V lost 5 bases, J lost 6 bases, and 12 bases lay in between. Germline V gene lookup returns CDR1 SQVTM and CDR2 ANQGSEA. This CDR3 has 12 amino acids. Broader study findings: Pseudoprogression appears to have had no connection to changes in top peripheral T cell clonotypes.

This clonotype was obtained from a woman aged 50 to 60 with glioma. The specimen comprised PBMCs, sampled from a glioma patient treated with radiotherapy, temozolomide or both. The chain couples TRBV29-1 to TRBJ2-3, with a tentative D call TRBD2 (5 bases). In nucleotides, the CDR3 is TGCAGCGTTTTATTAGCGTTGGATACGCAGTATTTT. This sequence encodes CSVLLALDTQYF.